The 25 T cell receptor beta chains listed next were all sequenced from one sample in a study of blood T cell repertoires in COVID-19. Assay: immunoSEQ multiplex PCR; the TCRdb copy retains only in-frame clones and omits some. The repertoire holds 25,000 to 30,000 clones, with about 90% as singletons. The sequenced sample consisted of peripheral blood. The receptors come from a human donor in a cohort sampled during active COVID-19.

This clone was found once. V usage is TRBV2 and J usage is TRBJ2-7; maybe TRBD1 (6 bases). The CDR3 sequence is 15 residues long. Germline-derived CDR1 and CDR2 are SNHLY and FYNNEI. V lost 6 bases and J lost 6, with 21 bases in between. For the CDR3, the DNA is TGTGCCAGCAGCGCTGGACAGACCCTTCTGATCGAGCAGTACTTC. Its translation is CASSAGQTLLIEQYF.

This chain joins TRBV15 and TRBJ1-2, with 12 bases identical to TRBD1. The CDR3 is 17 residues long. V lost 5 bases to trimming and J lost 3 bases; unmatched junction nucleotides: 10. CDR1 is LNHNV and CDR2 is YYDKDF in the germline V gene (reference sequence). CDR3 region: CATSDGTGGLRYYGYTF. In DNA, the CDR3 is TGTGCCACCAGCGACGGGACAGGGGGCCTGAGGTACTATGGCTACACCTTC.

The rearrangement uses TRBV13 and TRBJ2-1; the D gene is possibly TRBD1 (6 bases). V gave up 6 bases and J gave up 9 bases, with 15 bases separating them. Germline V gives CDR1 PRHDT, CDR2 FYEKMQ (reference sequence). CDR3 length: 13 residues. DNA of the CDR3: TGTGCCAGCAGTCTACAGGGAGCTGGTGAGCAGTTCTTC. It yields the protein CASSLQGAGEQFF.

The rearrangement links TRBV19 to TRBJ2-1, with 9 bases matching TRBD1. Germline CDR1 and CDR2: LNHDA and SQIVND (reference sequence). V was pared by 3 bases and J by 13 bases, with 13 bases of the junction left unmatched. The CDR3 is 15 amino acids. This CDR3 reads CASSMVQGARNPQFF. The CDR3 DNA is TGTGCCAGTAGTATGGTACAGGGGGCCCGAAATCCTCAGTTCTTC.

This clone came up once. The chain recombines TRBV5-5 with TRBJ2-3; 12 bases agree with TRBD1. The ends lost 4 bases at V and 4 bases at J; junction bases unmatched: 4. CDR3 length: 15 residues. Germline CDR1 SGHKS, CDR2 YYEKEE (reference sequence). The CDR3 loop reads CASSLGQGAADTQYF. CDR3 nucleotide sequence: TGTGCCAGCAGCCTGGGACAGGGGGCGGCAGATACGCAGTATTTT. Supplemented by reference TRBV5-5 and TRBJ2-3, the full variable domain reads DAGVTQSPTHLIKTRGQQVTLRCSPISGHKSVSWYQQVLGQGPQFIFQYYEKEERGRGNFPDRFSARQFPNYSSELNVNALLLGDSALYLCASSLGQGAADTQYFGPGTRLTVL.

This rearrangement joins TRBV18 to TRBJ1-5, with a weak D call TRBD1 (5 bases). Germline CDR1 reads KGHSH; CDR2 reads LQKENI. The CDR3 extends over 16 amino acids. Deletions cut 3 bases from V and 0 bases from J, with 12 bases between. CDR3 in amino acids: CASSPPLRDSNQPQHF. The CDR3 nucleotides read TGTGCCAGCTCACCCCCCCTCAGGGATAGCAATCAGCCCCAGCATTTT.

J is TRBJ2-5 and V is TRBV27; 10 nucleotides match TRBD2. Germline V gene data show CDR1 as MNHEY and CDR2 as SMNVEV (reference sequence). Trimming took 9 bases from V and 5 from J; bases not matched to a gene: 9. The CDR3 length is 14 residues. DNA of the CDR3: TGTGCCAGTTCAGCGGGGGGGCCTGGGGAGACCCAGTACTTC. Protein product: CASSAGGPGETQYF.

The chain combines TRBV30 with TRBJ2-7; D ambiguous. The CDR3 length is 12 residues. With 3 bases removed from V and 9 bases from J, the gap between germline ends came to 15 bases. Germline CDR1 GTSNPN, CDR2 SVGIG (reference sequence). DNA for the CDR3: TGTGCCTGGAGCCCCGTTGCCTCGGGGCAGTACTTC. Its translation: CAWSPVASGQYF.

The chain joins TRBV19 to TRBJ1-5; D gene unclear. The CDR3 extends over 15 amino acids. Germline values: CDR1 LNHDA, CDR2 SQIVND (reference sequence). Trimming shortened V by 8 bases and J by 0 bases, and 14 bases separated the two germline ends. CDR3 in DNA: TGTGCCAGTGCGCCTATTCGCTTTAGCAATCAGCCCCAGCATTTT. It yields the protein CASAPIRFSNQPQHF.

V and J are TRBV5-5 and TRBJ1-5; TRBD1 might be the D (5 bases). Germline V gene sequence: CDR1 SGHKS, CDR2 YYEKEE (reference sequence). The CDR3 contains 16 residues. The germline V and J ends were trimmed by 0 bases and 3 bases, with 13 bases remaining between them. Here the CDR3 DNA reads TGTGCCAGCAGCTTGGGGCAGGGCGAGGACAATCAGCCCCAGCATTTT. This sequence encodes CASSLGQGEDNQPQHF.

The CDR3 here is CSASHPLSAYQETQYF. CDR3 DNA: TGCAGTGCTAGTCATCCACTAAGCGCCTACCAAGAGACCCAGTACTTC. The chain couples TRBV20-1 to TRBJ2-5, with D unresolved. CDR3 length: 16 amino acids. Trimming took off 3 bases at V and 0 bases at J, with 17 bases between the two ends. Germline CDR1 DFQATT, CDR2 SNEGSKA (reference sequence).

This clone was detected only a few times. This chain connects TRBV6-2 or TRBV6-3 to TRBJ2-1, with TRBD1 identical over 7 bases. The trim removed 3 bases at V and 3 bases at J, leaving 11 bases unmatched. The CDR3 length is 17 residues. Looked up from germline, CDR1 is MNHEY and CDR2 is SVGEGT. Written as DNA, the CDR3 is TGTGCCAGCAGTTATAGCCCCCTGACAGGGATCTACAATGAGCAGTTCTTC. Translating gives CASSYSPLTGIYNEQFF.

The V and J genes are TRBV4-2 and TRBJ1-2, with 7 nucleotides matching TRBD1. After removal of 3 bases from V and 3 bases from J, the junction contained 7 bases not matched to a gene. This CDR3 contains 15 residues. The V gene's germline CDR1 is LGHNA and CDR2 YNFKEQ. CDR3: CASSQGQLGDYGYTF. CDR3 sequence (DNA): TGTGCCAGCAGCCAGGGACAGCTCGGGGACTATGGCTACACCTTC.

V gene TRBV4-3 combines with J gene TRBJ2-7; 8 bases agree with TRBD2. The trim removed 1 base at V and 2 bases at J, leaving 4 bases unmatched. From germline, CDR1 is LGHNA and CDR2 YSLEER. The CDR3 runs 15 residues. In DNA form, the CDR3 reads TGCGCCAGCAGCCAAGGGTGGCGGGGGGCCTACGAGCAGTACTTC. This sequence encodes CASSQGWRGAYEQYF.

V and J are TRBV5-1 and TRBJ2-3; 11 bases match TRBD2. V lost 4 bases and J lost 0; bases outside the gene matches: 4. The germline gives CDR1 SGHRS, CDR2 YFSETQ. The CDR3 totals 16 residues. Here the CDR3 reads CASSELAGVSTDTQYF. The CDR3 nucleotides read TGCGCCAGCAGCGAACTAGCGGGGGTTAGCACAGATACGCAGTATTTT.

The chain combines TRBV4-1 with TRBJ2-3, with 9 bases fitting TRBD2. CDR3 size: 15 residues. CDR1 is MGHRA and CDR2 is YSYEKL in the germline V gene. V trimming: 6 bases; J trimming: 1 base; junction bases outside the gene matches: 5. The CDR3 DNA sequence: TGCGCCAGCAGATTTCGCGGGGGGGGCACAGATACGCAGTATTTT. The encoded protein is CASRFRGGGTDTQYF.

This clone was counted between two and nine times. This chain uses TRBV3-1 (or the pseudogene TRBV3-2) with TRBJ2-1; no reliable D call. Germline V lookup: CDR1 LGHDT, CDR2 YNNKEL (reference sequence). The CDR3 extends over 13 amino acids. V shed 1 base and J shed 7 bases, with 8 bases lying between them. The CDR3 coding sequence is TGTGCCAGCAGCCAAGTTAGAATGAATGAGCAGTTCTTC. Encoded protein: CASSQVRMNEQFF.

The V gene is TRBV19, the J gene TRBJ1-1, with D uncertain. The CDR3 is 14 amino acids. Germline values: CDR1 LNHDA, CDR2 SQIVND (reference sequence). The V gene lost 6 bases and the J gene lost 1 base, with 12 bases spanning the gap. DNA of the CDR3: TGTGCCAGTAGCCTCGGTGCTTGGAACACTGAAGCTTTCTTT. This encodes CASSLGAWNTEAFF. The full variable domain, rest sourced from reference TRBV19 and TRBJ1-1, is DGGITQSPKYLFRKEGQNVTLSCEQNLNHDAMYWYRQDPGQGLRLIYYSQIVNDFQKGDIAEGYSVSREKKESFPLTVTSAQKNPTAFYLCASSLGAWNTEAFFGQGTRLTVV.

The chain carries TRBV30 and TRBJ1-2; D is unclear. The CDR3 consists of 13 residues. Deletions cut 1 base from V and 4 bases from J, with 10 bases between. Germline lookup yields CDR1 GTSNPN and CDR2 SVGIG (reference sequence). The CDR3: CAWSGGSRYGYTF. CDR3 nucleotides: TGTGCCTGGAGTGGCGGCAGCCGCTATGGCTACACCTTC.

This chain joins TRBV6-1 and TRBJ2-3; D is possibly TRBD1 (5 bases). The germline V gene has CDR1 MNHNS and CDR2 SASEGT. This CDR3 comprises 14 residues. V was trimmed by 3 bases and J by 8 bases, leaving 15 bases between them. The CDR3 bases are TGTGCCAGCAGTGAGGAGTGGTCTCAGGGTACGCAGTATTTT. Its translation is CASSEEWSQGTQYF.

The CDR3 DNA follows: TGTGCCAGCAGCCGTTCGGATTCACCCCTCCACTTT. Its protein product is CASSRSDSPLHF. The chain combines TRBV3-1 (or the pseudogene TRBV3-2) with TRBJ1-6; no firm D call. This CDR3 is built from 12 residues. Germline values: CDR1 LGHDT, CDR2 YNNKEL (reference sequence). The V end was cut by 4 bases, the J end by 8 bases, with 6 bases between.

The genes are TRBV5-4 and TRBJ1-2; the D is unclear. The CDR3 consists of 14 residues. The germline CDR1 and CDR2 sequences are SGHNT and YYREEE (reference sequence). The V end lost 0 bases, the J end lost 1 base, and 7 bases lay between the germline ends. For the CDR3, the DNA is TGTGCCAGCAGCTTGGTCAACAGTAACTATGGCTACACCTTC. Translated, it gives CASSLVNSNYGYTF.

The chain carries TRBV10-3 and TRBJ2-5; 11 bases are a match to TRBD2. Trimming removed 3 bases from V and 0 bases from J; junction bases left unmatched: 6. Germline V gene lookup returns CDR1 ENHRY and CDR2 SYGVKD. The CDR3 is made up of 17 amino acids. This CDR3 is CAISDPSGGTYQETQYF. CDR3 DNA sequence: TGTGCCATCAGTGATCCTAGCGGGGGGACCTACCAAGAGACCCAGTACTTC.

This sequence joins TRBV6-5 and TRBJ2-1; 7 bases map to TRBD1. The CDR3 is 12 amino acids. V gave up 4 bases and J gave up 10 bases; unmatched junction bases: 4. Germline CDR1 is MNHEY and CDR2 is SVGAGI. The CDR3: CASSSRGQEQFF. Here the CDR3 DNA reads TGTGCCAGCAGTTCAAGGGGGCAGGAGCAGTTCTTC.

The rearrangement links TRBV30 to TRBJ1-6, with a possible D match to TRBD1 (5 bases). The CDR3 is 15 residues long. Germline V gene sequence: CDR1 GTSNPN, CDR2 SVGIG (reference sequence). The V and J ends lost 3 bases and 7 bases respectively, with 16 bases between them. CDR3 coding DNA: TGTGCCTGGAGGACGAAGGAGACAGAGAATTCACCCCTCCACTTT. Translated: CAWRTKETENSPLHF.